This T cell receptor (beta chain) was captured in a study of CD8+ T cells in alopecia areata. General study results and limits: Sequencing of scalp tissue also captures the resident alphabeta T cells of normal skin. Mice gave a clearer picture of TCR sharing than patients did, possibly for HLA-related reasons.

Comment on this clone: Its antigen remains unknown.

V lost 7 bases to trimming and J lost 7 bases, with 8 bases between them. This CDR3 is built from 11 residues. Germline V gene sequence: CDR1 MNHEY, CDR2 SVGAGI. CD4+ and CD8+ T cells were sorted from PBMCs. Sequencing relied on a cDNA template that was reverse transcribed from extracted RNA. This table comes from immunoSEQ multiplex PCR, and its TCRdb copy is limited to in-frame clones, with some not included. The sample lists 200,000 to 250,000 clones, roughly three fifths occurring once. Material: CD8+ T cells sorted from blood. This TCR was sampled from a human donor in good health. The chain is built from TRBV6-5 and TRBJ2-1; D is unclear. CDR3 nucleotide sequence: TGTGCCAGCACCCTAGGGAATGAGCAGTTCTTC. It specifies CASTLGNEQFF.